A single sample gave rise to the 25 T cell receptor beta chains below, sequenced in a study of early T cells in non-severe SARS-CoV-2 infection (dated by TCRdb to the early 2020s). The protocol used for the library was 5' RACE. Reads for this sample came from a NextSeq 500. The raw public data were reprocessed by TCRdb itself: fastp quality trimming at Q25, MiXCR clonotype calling, in-frame beta chains only. Here each entry gathers all rows of one CDR3 protein and keeps the most common genes and DNA. The sample table shows about 50,000 distinct CDR3 sequences, and roughly 5.7% are seen once. 5% to 5.5% of the sample is in the top ten clones. The sequences come from whole blood, collected at baseline. These receptors were obtained from an adult who was a healthcare worker with PCR-confirmed SARS-CoV-2 infection or an uninfected control (not recorded which).

The table lists this clonotype with many counts. The chain combines TRBV15 with TRBJ2-3, with a weak D call TRBD2 (5 bases). CDR3 length: 13 residues. CDR1 and CDR2 from the germline V gene are LNHNV and YYDKDF (reference sequence). Deletions cut 4 bases from V and 1 base from J, with 6 bases between. The CDR3 region has the DNA TGTGCCACCAGCAAGGGAGGCACAGATACGCAGTATTTT. It specifies CATSKGGTDTQYF.

This clonotype was seen many times. The chain carries TRBV5-1 and TRBJ2-3, with D possibly being TRBD1 (5 bases). This CDR3 spans 15 amino acids. Germline V gene sequence: CDR1 SGHRS, CDR2 YFSETQ. V shed 4 bases and J shed 0 bases, with 12 bases lying between them. CDR3 DNA: TGCGCCAGCAGCCCCGACAGTACTAGCACAGATACGCAGTATTTT. Protein sequence: CASSPDSTSTDTQYF.

This clonotype was seen repeatedly, ten times or more. The V and J genes are TRBV6-5 and TRBJ1-1, with D tentatively TRBD1 (6 bases). The germline CDR1 and CDR2 sequences are MNHEY and SVGAGI. This CDR3 has 18 residues. V was clipped by 0 bases and J by 0 bases, with 17 bases between them. CDR3 sequence (DNA): TGTGCCAGCAGTTACTCGACTGCGACGGGACAATTGAACACTGAAGCTTTCTTT. It is translated as CASSYSTATGQLNTEAFF.

CDR3: CASRPLGGANTEAFF. CDR3 coding DNA: TGTGCCAGCAGACCCCTCGGTGGAGCGAACACTGAAGCTTTCTTT. The rearrangement joins TRBV28 to TRBJ1-1, with D unclear. Germline V CDR1 and CDR2: MDHEN, SYDVKM. This CDR3 contains 15 residues. V dropped 6 bases and J dropped 1 base, with 15 bases sitting between them.

This chain uses TRBV29-1 with TRBJ1-4; 7 bases agree with TRBD1. Germline lookup yields CDR1 SQVTM and CDR2 ANQGSEA. V was clipped by 1 base and J by 5 bases; unmatched bases: 4. CDR3 length: 14 residues. The CDR3 bases are TGCAGCGTTGAAGTAATAGGGGGCAATGAAAAACTGTTTTTT. Its translation: CSVEVIGGNEKLFF.

This clonotype was picked up many times. The chain carries TRBV20-1 and TRBJ1-1; 9 positions match TRBD1. CDR3 length: 14 amino acids. The V gene end was trimmed by 5 bases and the J gene end by 4 bases; junction bases not matched to a gene: 8. Per the germline V gene, CDR1 is DFQATT and CDR2 is SNEGSKA (reference sequence). CDR3 sequence (DNA): TGCAGTGCTTTAAGGGGGACAGGGACCACTGAAGCTTTCTTT. Translating it yields CSALRGTGTTEAFF.

The chain links TRBV29-1 to TRBJ2-3, with no clear D. V lost 7 bases and J 0 bases, leaving 5 bases between the germline ends. CDR3 size: 11 residues. CDR1 and CDR2 (germline): SQVTM, ANQGSEA. The CDR3 loop is CSGSSTDTQYF. CDR3 DNA: TGCAGCGGGAGTAGCACAGATACGCAGTATTTT.

CDR3 DNA: TGCAGTGCCGTTAGCGGGAGGGCCTACGAGCAGTACTTC. The encoded protein is CSAVSGRAYEQYF. V and J are TRBV20-1 and TRBJ2-7; 11 nucleotides line up with TRBD2. Germline loops: CDR1 DFQATT, CDR2 SNEGSKA (reference sequence). The CDR3 is made up of 13 amino acids. V gave up 6 bases and J gave up 2 bases; unmatched junction bases: 3.

The gene calls are TRBV18 and TRBJ2-1; D perhaps matches TRBD2 (6 bases). CDR1 KGHSH and CDR2 LQKENI come from the germline V gene. The length of the CDR3 is 16 residues. The ends were cut back, 6 bases at V and 2 bases at J, with 17 bases in the middle. Written as DNA, the CDR3 is TGTGCCAGCTCCCCTAGGGGCGGGGTTACCTACAATGAGCAGTTCTTC. Protein: CASSPRGGVTYNEQFF.

This clonotype was counted between two and nine times. This sequence joins TRBV2 and TRBJ2-1; D might be TRBD2 (5 bases). CDR3 length: 13 residues. V was cut by 4 bases and J by 3 bases, with 7 bases left in between. Looked up from germline, CDR1 is SNHLY and CDR2 is FYNNEI. The CDR3 protein is CASSVRDYNEQFF. CDR3 in DNA: TGTGCCAGCAGTGTTCGGGACTACAATGAGCAGTTCTTC.

This clonotype was observed at least ten times. The V call is TRBV11-2, the J call TRBJ2-3; D is ambiguous. Germline V gives CDR1 SGHAT, CDR2 FQNNGV. Trimming cost V 0 bases and J 4 bases, with 8 bases left between them. There are 14 residues in the CDR3. The CDR3 DNA reads TGTGCCAGCAGCTTAGATTCCGGACCAGATACGCAGTATTTT. Its protein is CASSLDSGPDTQYF.

This clonotype showed up just a few times. This chain links TRBV7-3 with TRBJ2-1; D gene ambiguous. This CDR3 spans 14 amino acids. From germline, CDR1 is SGHTA and CDR2 FQGTGA. V shed 8 bases and J shed 0 bases, with 11 bases lying between them. The CDR3 DNA is TGTGCCAGCGGCAGTGGCGGCTCCTACAATGAGCAGTTCTTC. Its translation: CASGSGGSYNEQFF.

The chain combines TRBV11-2 with TRBJ2-3, with 7 bases matching TRBD2. The junction had 7 bases not matched to a gene; V was cut back by 3 bases and J by 4 bases. Germline assignment: CDR1 SGHAT and CDR2 FQNNGV. The CDR3 has 15 amino acids. In nucleotides, the CDR3 is TGTGCCAGCAGCTTGGGTACTAGCGCAGCAGATACGCAGTATTTT. It encodes CASSLGTSAADTQYF.

Many counts were recorded for this clonotype. The chain couples TRBV7-2 to TRBJ1-2; 9 bases line up with TRBD1. The CDR3 has 15 amino acids. In germline, CDR1 is SGHTA, CDR2 FQGNSA. V lost 5 bases and J lost 7; bases outside the gene matches: 11. This chain's CDR3 is CASSQGTGRESGYTF. The CDR3 nucleotides are TGTGCCAGCAGCCAGGGGACAGGGAGGGAAAGTGGCTACACCTTC.

The chain uses TRBV28 and TRBJ1-5; a possible D gene is TRBD1 (5 bases). Germline V CDR1 and CDR2: MDHEN, SYDVKM. Deletions cut 6 bases from V and 6 bases from J, with 15 bases between. The CDR3 has 14 amino acids. CDR3 bases: TGTGCCAGCAGCCCCCCGGGGGGTACTCAGCCCCAGCATTTT. This sequence encodes CASSPPGGTQPQHF.

This clonotype was recorded at least ten times. The V gene is TRBV6-1, the J gene TRBJ2-7, with 11 bases lining up with TRBD1. V was clipped by 0 bases and J by 6 bases; unmatched bases: 4. Germline assignment: CDR1 MNHNS and CDR2 SASEGT. This CDR3 region has 15 residues. The CDR3 reads CASSEAPGQGGEQYF. The CDR3 DNA reads TGTGCCAGCAGTGAAGCCCCGGGACAGGGGGGCGAGCAGTACTTC.

This clonotype was counted at least ten times. V usage is TRBV27 and J usage is TRBJ2-1; 10 nucleotides match TRBD1. V trimming: 4 bases; J trimming: 5 bases; junction bases outside the gene matches: 5. CDR3 length: 15 amino acids. CDR1 is MNHEY, CDR2 SMNVEV, per germline (reference sequence). As DNA, the CDR3 is TGTGCCAGCAGTTCGACAGGGGGCCCTAACAATGAGCAGTTCTTC. Amino acid sequence: CASSSTGGPNNEQFF.

To note about this clonotype: A much more abundant neighbour one base away suggests this may be a read error. CDR3 in DNA: TGTGCCAGCAGCGCGGGACAGAAAGAGACCCAGTACTTC. It translates to CASSAGQKETQYF. The chain couples TRBV11-2 to TRBJ2-5, with D perhaps matching TRBD1 (7 bases). There are 13 residues in the CDR3. Per germline, CDR1 SGHAT and CDR2 FQNNGV. V lost 5 bases to trimming and J lost 3 bases, with 10 bases between them.

The table lists this clonotype with many counts. V gene TRBV28 combines with J gene TRBJ2-7, with TRBD1 matching over 7 bases. CDR3 length equals 13 residues. V dropped 6 bases and J dropped 5; count of bases not matched to a gene: 7. From germline, CDR1 is MDHEN and CDR2 SYDVKM. Written as DNA, the CDR3 is TGTGCCAGCAGATCGGGACAGTCCCACGAGCAGTACTTC. Protein: CASRSGQSHEQYF.

The table lists this clonotype with many counts. The gene calls are TRBV12-3 or TRBV12-4 and TRBJ1-6, with 7 bases matching TRBD1. The CDR3 extends over 15 amino acids. The junction had 7 bases not matched to a gene; V was cut back by 2 bases and J by 9 bases. The CDR3 protein is CASSLPQTGSSPLHF. The CDR3 nucleotides read TGTGCCAGCAGTTTACCCCAGACAGGGAGTTCACCCCTCCACTTT.

There are a few counts of this clonotype. The gene calls are TRBV7-2 and TRBJ1-1; weak D call: TRBD1 (6 bases). This CDR3 has 15 residues. The V gene's germline CDR1 is SGHTA and CDR2 FQGNSA. Trimming left V 1 base short and J 4 bases short, with 13 bases between. The CDR3 coding sequence is TGTGCCAGCAGCTTAGAGTCAGGGGCGGGCACTGAAGCTTTCTTT. Its protein is CASSLESGAGTEAFF.

This clonotype has at least ten counts. This sequence joins TRBV24-1 and TRBJ2-1; D may be TRBD1 (6 bases). This CDR3 spans 12 amino acids. CDR1 KGHDR and CDR2 SFDVKD come from the germline V gene. V lost 5 bases to trimming and J lost 6 bases, with 7 bases between them. The DNA for the CDR3 is TGTGCCACCAGTGCACAGGGCAATGAGCAGTTCTTC. Translation gives CATSAQGNEQFF.

This clonotype is labeled as medium-sized (0.01 to 0.1%). The rearrangement uses TRBV6-4 and TRBJ2-2; D call uncertain. CDR1 MRHNA and CDR2 SNTAGT come from the germline V gene. V was clipped by 2 bases and J by 3 bases, with 4 bases between them. CDR3 length: 13 amino acids. The CDR3 region is CASSDGDTGELFF. CDR3 coding DNA: TGTGCCAGCAGTGACGGGGACACCGGGGAGCTGTTTTTT.

This clonotype was observed at least ten times. J is TRBJ1-1 and V is TRBV5-1, with a weak D call TRBD1 (6 bases). Germline V lookup: CDR1 SGHRS, CDR2 YFSETQ. This CDR3 has 15 residues. With 0 bases removed from V and 7 bases from J, the gap between germline ends came to 16 bases. CDR3 amino acids: CASSLAGWGRNEAFF. The CDR3 coding sequence is TGCGCCAGCAGCTTGGCCGGGTGGGGGCGGAATGAAGCTTTCTTT.

At least ten counts were recorded for this clonotype. The J gene is TRBJ2-5, the V gene TRBV3-1; 8 bases are shared with TRBD2. Germline loops: CDR1 LGHDT, CDR2 YNNKEL (reference sequence). The length of the CDR3 is 16 residues. With V trimmed by 6 bases and J by 2 bases, 11 bases remained unmatched. The CDR3 is CASSRLGTSYQETQYF. CDR3 nucleotides: TGTGCCAGCAGTCGACTTGGGACTAGTTATCAAGAGACCCAGTACTTC.